This T cell receptor beta chain is from a study of Ad26.COV2.S vaccination and SARS-CoV-2 variants. Treatment noted: roughly 19 received Ad26.COV2.S at low or high dose, single or two shots; 5 received placebo; per-sample allocation not given. Material that was analyzed had been drawn on day 63 after the first vaccine or placebo injection. Expression of Wuhan-strain SARS-CoV-2 spike came from the Ad26 vector that formed the vaccine. Here immunoSEQ multiplex PCR was the method, and the copy in TCRdb shows in-frame clones only, minus some. This sample has around 400,000 clones, with over 75% found just once. The origin of this receptor is a person aged 18-65 years who received the Ad26.COV2.S COVID-19 vaccine or a placebo. Sequencing was performed on peripheral blood, taken in a trial of Ad26.COV2.S vaccine versus placebo.

The CDR3 bases are TGTGCCAGCAGTCCGCTCCAGTCCCAAGGGAATTCACCCCTCCACTTT. This sequence encodes CASSPLQSQGNSPLHF. The chain recombines TRBV2 with TRBJ1-6; D remains unclear. The V gene lost 5 bases and the J gene lost 7 bases, with 18 bases spanning the gap. The CDR3 spans 16 residues. Germline V gene lookup returns CDR1 SNHLY and CDR2 FYNNEI.